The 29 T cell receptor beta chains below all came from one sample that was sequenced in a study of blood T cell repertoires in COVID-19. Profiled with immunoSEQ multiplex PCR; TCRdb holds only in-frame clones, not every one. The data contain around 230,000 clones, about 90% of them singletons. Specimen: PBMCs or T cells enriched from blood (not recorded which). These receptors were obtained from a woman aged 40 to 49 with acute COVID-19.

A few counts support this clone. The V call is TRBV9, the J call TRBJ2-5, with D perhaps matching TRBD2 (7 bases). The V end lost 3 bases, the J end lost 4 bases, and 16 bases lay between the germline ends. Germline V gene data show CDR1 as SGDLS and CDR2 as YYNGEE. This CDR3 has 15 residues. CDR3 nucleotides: TGTGCCAGCAGCGGCCATGGGGGGGGCGGAGAGACCCAGTACTTC. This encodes CASSGHGGGGETQYF.

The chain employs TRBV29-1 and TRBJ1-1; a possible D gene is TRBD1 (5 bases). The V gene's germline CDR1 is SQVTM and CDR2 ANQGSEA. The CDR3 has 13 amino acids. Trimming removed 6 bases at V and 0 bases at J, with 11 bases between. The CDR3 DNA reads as TGCAGCGTCGCGGGACGGTTGAACACTGAAGCTTTCTTT. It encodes CSVAGRLNTEAFF.

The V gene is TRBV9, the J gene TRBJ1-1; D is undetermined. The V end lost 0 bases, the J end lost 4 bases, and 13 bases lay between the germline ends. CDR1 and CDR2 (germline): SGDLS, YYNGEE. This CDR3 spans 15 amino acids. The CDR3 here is CASSVVTALGTEAFF. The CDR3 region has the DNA TGTGCCAGCAGCGTAGTTACAGCCCTGGGCACTGAAGCTTTCTTT.

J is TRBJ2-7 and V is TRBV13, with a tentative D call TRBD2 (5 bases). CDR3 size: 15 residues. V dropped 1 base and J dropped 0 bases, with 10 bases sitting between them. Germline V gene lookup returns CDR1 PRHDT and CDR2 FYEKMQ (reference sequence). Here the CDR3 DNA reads TGTGCCAGCAGCTTAGAGCGGAATTACTCCTACGAGCAGTACTTC. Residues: CASSLERNYSYEQYF. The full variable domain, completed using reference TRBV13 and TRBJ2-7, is AAGVIQSPRHLIKEKRETATLKCYPIPRHDTVYWYQQGPGQDPQFLISFYEKMQSDKGSIPDRFSAQQFSDYHSELNMSSLELGDSALYFCASSLERNYSYEQYFGPGTRLTVT.

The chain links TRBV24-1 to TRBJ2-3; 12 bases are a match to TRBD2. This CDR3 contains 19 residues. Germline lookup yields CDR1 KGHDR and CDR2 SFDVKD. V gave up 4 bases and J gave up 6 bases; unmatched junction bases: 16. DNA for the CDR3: TGTGCCACCAGTGACACCCCCCCGTGGACTAGCGGGGCTCGGGATACGCAGTATTTT. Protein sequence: CATSDTPPWTSGARDTQYF.

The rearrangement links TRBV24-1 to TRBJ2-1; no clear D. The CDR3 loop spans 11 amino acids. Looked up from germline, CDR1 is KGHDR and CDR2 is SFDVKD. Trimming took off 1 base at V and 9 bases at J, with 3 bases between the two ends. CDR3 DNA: TGTGCCACCAGTGATTTTAGTGAGCAGTTCTTC. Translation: CATSDFSEQFF.

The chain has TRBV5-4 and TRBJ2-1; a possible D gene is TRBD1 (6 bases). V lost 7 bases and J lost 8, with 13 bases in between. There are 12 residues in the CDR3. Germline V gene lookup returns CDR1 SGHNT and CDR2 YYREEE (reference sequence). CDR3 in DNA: TGTGCCAGCGCTATACAGGGCGATGAGCAGTTCTTC. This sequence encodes CASAIQGDEQFF.

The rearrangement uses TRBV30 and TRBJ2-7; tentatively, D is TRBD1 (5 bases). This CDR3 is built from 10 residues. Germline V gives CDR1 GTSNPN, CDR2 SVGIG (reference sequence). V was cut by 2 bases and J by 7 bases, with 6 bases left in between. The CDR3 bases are TGTGCCTGGAGTAAGGGGGAGCAGTACTTC. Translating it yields CAWSKGEQYF.

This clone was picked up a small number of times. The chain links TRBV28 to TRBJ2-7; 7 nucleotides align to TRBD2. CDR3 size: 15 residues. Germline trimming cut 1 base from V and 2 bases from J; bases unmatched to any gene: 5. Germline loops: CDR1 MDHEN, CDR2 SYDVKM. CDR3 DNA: TGTGCCAGCAGTTTATCGGGGGAGGGCCCCTACGAGCAGTACTTC. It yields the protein CASSLSGEGPYEQYF.

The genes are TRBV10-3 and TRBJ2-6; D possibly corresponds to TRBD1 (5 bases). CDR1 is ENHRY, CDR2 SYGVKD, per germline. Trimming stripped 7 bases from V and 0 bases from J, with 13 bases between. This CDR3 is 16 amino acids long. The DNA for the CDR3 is TGTGCCATCAATCCAGACAGCCCCTCTGGGGCCAACGTCCTGACTTTC. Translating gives CAINPDSPSGANVLTF.

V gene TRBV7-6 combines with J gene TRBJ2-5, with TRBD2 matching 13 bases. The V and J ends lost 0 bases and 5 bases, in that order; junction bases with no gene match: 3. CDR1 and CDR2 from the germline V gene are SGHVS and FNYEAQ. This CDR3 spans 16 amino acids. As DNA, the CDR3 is TGTGCCAGCAGCTTAGCGGGACTAGCGGGACGTGAGACCCAGTACTTC. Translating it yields CASSLAGLAGRETQYF.

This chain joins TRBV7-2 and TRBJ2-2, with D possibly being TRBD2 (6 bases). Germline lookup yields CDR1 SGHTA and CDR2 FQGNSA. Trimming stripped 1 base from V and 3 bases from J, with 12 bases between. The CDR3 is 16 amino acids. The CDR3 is CASSLVGGSDTGELFF. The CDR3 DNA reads TGTGCCAGCAGCTTAGTTGGGGGGTCGGACACCGGGGAGCTGTTTTTT.

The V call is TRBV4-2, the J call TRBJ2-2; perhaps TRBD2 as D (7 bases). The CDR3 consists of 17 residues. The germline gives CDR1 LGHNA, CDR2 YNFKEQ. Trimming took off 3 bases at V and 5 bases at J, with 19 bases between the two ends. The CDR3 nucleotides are TGTGCCAGCAGCCAGTCCTGGGGAGGGGGTGGAACCGGGGAGCTGTTTTTT. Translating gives CASSQSWGGGGTGELFF.

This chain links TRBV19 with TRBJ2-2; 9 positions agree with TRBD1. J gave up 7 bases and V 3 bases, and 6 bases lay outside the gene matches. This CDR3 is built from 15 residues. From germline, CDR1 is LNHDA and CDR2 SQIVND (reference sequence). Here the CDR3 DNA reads TGTGCCAGTAGTATCCGGGACAGGGCGTTCGGGGAGCTGTTTTTT. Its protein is CASSIRDRAFGELFF.

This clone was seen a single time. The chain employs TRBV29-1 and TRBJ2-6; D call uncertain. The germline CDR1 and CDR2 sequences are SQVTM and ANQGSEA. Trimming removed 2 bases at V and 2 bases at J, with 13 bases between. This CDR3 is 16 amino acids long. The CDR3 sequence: CSVELSVGPGANVLTF. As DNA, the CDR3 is TGCAGCGTTGAATTGTCGGTGGGCCCTGGGGCCAACGTCCTGACTTTC.

CDR3 nucleotide sequence: TGCGCCAGCAGCCAAGATTCATCCAGGGGAGCCTACGAGCAGTACTTC. It is translated as CASSQDSSRGAYEQYF. This chain connects TRBV4-1 to TRBJ2-7, with D maybe TRBD1 (6 bases). Trimming left V 0 bases short and J 2 bases short, with 14 bases between. The CDR3 extends over 16 amino acids. Germline loops: CDR1 MGHRA, CDR2 YSYEKL.

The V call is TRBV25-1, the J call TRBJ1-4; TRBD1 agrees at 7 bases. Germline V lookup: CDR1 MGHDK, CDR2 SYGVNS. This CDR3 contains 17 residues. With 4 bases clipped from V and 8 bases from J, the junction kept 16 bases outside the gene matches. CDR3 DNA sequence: TGTGCCAGCAGTGCGTCCCGGGACAGTTTGCAGAACGAAAAACTGTTTTTT. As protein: CASSASRDSLQNEKLFF.

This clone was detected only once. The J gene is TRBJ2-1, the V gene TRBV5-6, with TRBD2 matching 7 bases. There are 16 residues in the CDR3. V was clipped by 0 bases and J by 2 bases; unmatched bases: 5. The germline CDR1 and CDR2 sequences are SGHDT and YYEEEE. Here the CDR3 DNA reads TGTGCCAGCAGCTTGGTCGCGGGGGAGGCCTACAATGAGCAGTTCTTC. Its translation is CASSLVAGEAYNEQFF. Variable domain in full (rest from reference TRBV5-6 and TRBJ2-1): DAGVTQSPTHLIKTRGQQVTLRCSPKSGHDTVSWYQQALGQGPQFIFQYYEEEERQRGNFPDRFSGHQFPNYSSELNVNALLLGDSALYLCASSLVAGEAYNEQFFGPGTRLTVL.

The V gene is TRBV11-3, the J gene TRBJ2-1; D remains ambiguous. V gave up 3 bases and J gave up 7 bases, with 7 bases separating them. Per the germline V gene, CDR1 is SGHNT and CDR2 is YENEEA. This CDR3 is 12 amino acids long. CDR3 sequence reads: CASSLTSNEQFF. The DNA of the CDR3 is TGTGCCAGCAGCTTGACATCGAATGAGCAGTTCTTC.

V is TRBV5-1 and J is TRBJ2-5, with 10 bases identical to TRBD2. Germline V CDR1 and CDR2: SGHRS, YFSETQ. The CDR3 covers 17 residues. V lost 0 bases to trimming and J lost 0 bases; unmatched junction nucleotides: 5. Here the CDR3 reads CASSLGGLAAYQETQYF. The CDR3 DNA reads TGCGCCAGCAGCTTGGGTGGACTAGCGGCATACCAAGAGACCCAGTACTTC.

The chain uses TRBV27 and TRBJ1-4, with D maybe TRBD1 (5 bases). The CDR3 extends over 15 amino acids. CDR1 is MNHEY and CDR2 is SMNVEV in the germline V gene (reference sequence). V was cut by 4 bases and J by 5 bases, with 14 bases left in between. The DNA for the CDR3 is TGTGCCAGCAGTTCCCAGGGTTTGGCCAATGAAAAACTGTTTTTT. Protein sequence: CASSSQGLANEKLFF.

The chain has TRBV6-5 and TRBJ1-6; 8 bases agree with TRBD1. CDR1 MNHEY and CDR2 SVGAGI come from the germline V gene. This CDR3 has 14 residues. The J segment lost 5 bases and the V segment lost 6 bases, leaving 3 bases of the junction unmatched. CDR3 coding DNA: TGTGCCAGCAGAGAGGGACAGGATAATTCACCCCTCCACTTT. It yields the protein CASREGQDNSPLHF.

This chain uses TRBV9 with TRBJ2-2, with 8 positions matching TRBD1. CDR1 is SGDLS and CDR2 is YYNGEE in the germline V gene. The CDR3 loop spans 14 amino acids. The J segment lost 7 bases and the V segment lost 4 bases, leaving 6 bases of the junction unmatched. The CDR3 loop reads CASSPGGTDGELFF. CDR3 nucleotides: TGTGCCAGCAGCCCAGGGGGCACGGACGGGGAGCTGTTTTTT.

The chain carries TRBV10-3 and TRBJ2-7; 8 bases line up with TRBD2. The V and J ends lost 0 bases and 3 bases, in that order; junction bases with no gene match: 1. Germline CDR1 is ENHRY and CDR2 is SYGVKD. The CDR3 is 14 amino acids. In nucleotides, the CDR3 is TGTGCCATCAGTGAGTCAAGCGGGAGCTACGAGCAGTACTTC. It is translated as CAISESSGSYEQYF.

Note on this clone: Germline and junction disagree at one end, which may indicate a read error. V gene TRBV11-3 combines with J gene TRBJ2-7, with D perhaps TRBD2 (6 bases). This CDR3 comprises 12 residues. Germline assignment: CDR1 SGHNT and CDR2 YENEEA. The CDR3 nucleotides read TGTGCCAGCAGCTTGGGGACTGGCCCGCGGGTCTTC. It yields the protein CASSLGTGPRVF.

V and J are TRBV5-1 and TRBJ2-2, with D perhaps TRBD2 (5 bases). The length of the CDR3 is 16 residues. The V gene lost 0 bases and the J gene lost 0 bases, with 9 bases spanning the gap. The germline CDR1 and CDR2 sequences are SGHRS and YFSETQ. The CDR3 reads CASSLGGPANTGELFF. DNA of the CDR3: TGCGCCAGCAGCTTGGGAGGGCCTGCGAACACCGGGGAGCTGTTTTTT.

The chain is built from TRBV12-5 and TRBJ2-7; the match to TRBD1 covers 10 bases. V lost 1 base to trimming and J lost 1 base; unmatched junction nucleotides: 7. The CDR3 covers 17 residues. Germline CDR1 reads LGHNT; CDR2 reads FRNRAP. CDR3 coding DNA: TGTGCTAGTGGTTTGGGAAGACAGGGGGCGATTTCCTACGAGCAGTACTTC. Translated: CASGLGRQGAISYEQYF.

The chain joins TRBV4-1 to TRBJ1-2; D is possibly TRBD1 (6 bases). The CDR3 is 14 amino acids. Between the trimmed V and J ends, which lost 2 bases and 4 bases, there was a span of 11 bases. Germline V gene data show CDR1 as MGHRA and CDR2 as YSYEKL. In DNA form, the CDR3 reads TGCGCCAGCAGCCAACACAGGGACGGCTATGGCTACACCTTC. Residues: CASSQHRDGYGYTF.

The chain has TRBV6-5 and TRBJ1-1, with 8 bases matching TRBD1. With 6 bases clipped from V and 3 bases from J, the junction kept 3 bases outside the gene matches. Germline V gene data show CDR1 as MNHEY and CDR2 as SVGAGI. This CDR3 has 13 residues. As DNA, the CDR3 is TGTGCCAGCAGGGACAGGGAGGACACTGAAGCTTTCTTT. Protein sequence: CASRDREDTEAFF.